A selection of T cell receptor beta chains follows, all from one sample in a study of blood T cells in healthy people across ages. TCRdb independently ran MiXCR on the 5' RACE reads; one entry per CDR3 protein. This table holds 1.5 million to 2 million distinct CDR3 sequences, about 30% found once. The source material was blood. These receptors all come from a woman aged 25 to 39 in good health. Both conserved end residues are part of each CDR3. A D gene is named only where the DNA matches it firmly. A row's size may be missing; if present it is once, few, many or a size class.

d_call clone_size j_call v_call cdr3_nt cdr3_aa
TRBD1 few TRBJ2-5 TRBV20-1 TGCAGTGCCCCACAGGGGGGAGAGGTCCGTCAGACCCAGTACTTC CSAPQGGEVRQTQYF
TRBD1 . TRBJ2-7 TRBV28 TGTGCCAGCAGGCTCCAACAGGGGACCTACGAGCAGTACTTC CASRLQQGTYEQYF
. . TRBJ2-5 TRBV7-2 TGTGCCAGCAGCTGGGGTTACCAAGAGACCCGGTACTTC CASSWGYQETRYF
. . TRBJ2-3 TRBV29-1 TGCAGCGTGGAGTCTCACACAGATACGCAGTATTTT CSVESHTDTQYF
. many TRBJ2-4 TRBV29-1 TGCAGCGTCCGGGGGCTAGCCAAAAACATTCAGTACTTC CSVRGLAKNIQYF
. . TRBJ2-7 TRBV12-3/TRBV12-4 TGTGCCAGCAGGTTAGTGACATCTTACGAGCAGTACTTC CASRLVTSYEQYF
. once TRBJ2-1 TRBV5-4 TGTGCCAGCAGCTTTCCAGCAAGGGGTGAGCAGTTCTTC CASSFPARGEQFF
. . TRBJ1-5 TRBV30 TGTGCCTGGAAGGCCCCGGGACAGCCCCAGCATTTT CAWKAPGQPQHF
. . TRBJ2-4 TRBV27 TGTGCCAGCAGTTTAGGACCGAAATTCAATGAGCAGTACTTC CASSLGPKFNEQYF
. many TRBJ1-2 TRBV12-3/TRBV12-4 TGTGCCAGCAGTTCGGGGAGCTATGGCTACACCTTC CASSSGSYGYTF
TRBD2 . TRBJ2-2 TRBV11-2 TGTGCCAGCAGCTTAGATTATCTAGCGGGACCGGCCGGGGAGCTGTTTTTT CASSLDYLAGPAGELFF
. few TRBJ2-7 TRBV5-6 TGTGCCAGCAGATACAGGGGCGGGAGCTCCTACGAGCAGTACTTC CASRYRGGSSYEQYF
TRBD1 . TRBJ2-3 TRBV10-2 TGCGCCAGCAGGAGCTTCACAGGGGTGAATACGCAGTATTTT CASRSFTGVNTQYF
TRBD1 few TRBJ1-6 TRBV5-1 TGCGCCAGCAGCTTGGGACCTGGACAGGAGGTAAATTCACCCCTCCACTTT CASSLGPGQEVNSPLHF
TRBD2 many TRBJ2-1 TRBV7-2 TGTGCCAGCAGCGATACTCTAGCGGGAGGATACAATGAGCAGTTCTTC CASSDTLAGGYNEQFF
. . TRBJ2-1 TRBV7-9 TGTGCCAGCAGCTTTGACAGCAATGAGCAGTTCTTC CASSFDSNEQFF
TRBD1 many TRBJ2-5 TRBV9 TGTGCCAGCAGCGTCGGCAGGGGGCGAGAGACCCAGTACTTC CASSVGRGRETQYF
TRBD2 few TRBJ2-1 TRBV2 TGTGCCAGCAGTGAGTTTAGGGAGGGTGAGCAGTTCTTC CASSEFREGEQFF
. few TRBJ2-3 TRBV3-1 TGTGCCAGCAGCCCGAGGGGGGTCGCAGATACGCAGTATTTT CASSPRGVADTQYF
. many TRBJ1-4 TRBV7-6 TGTGCCAGCAGCTTAGGTCAACAGGTTCGGACTAATGAAAAACTGTTTTTT CASSLGQQVRTNEKLFF
. few TRBJ2-4 TRBV27 TGTGCCAGCAGTGTACGCAGGGAGGCTGGGGCCAAAAACATTCAGTACTTC CASSVRREAGAKNIQYF
. few TRBJ2-7 TRBV9 TGTGCCAGCAGCGTAGCTGGGCCAGGGGAATACGAGCAGTACTTC CASSVAGPGEYEQYF
TRBD1 many TRBJ2-6 TRBV5-1 TGTGCCAGCAGCCGGACAGGAAGCTCTGGGGCCAACGTCCTGACTTTC CASSRTGSSGANVLTF
TRBD2 . TRBJ2-2 TRBV18 TGTGCCAGCTCATCCCTCGGACTAGCGGGAAACACCGGGGAGCTGTTTTTT CASSSLGLAGNTGELFF
TRBD1 . TRBJ2-2 TRBV20-1 TGCAGTGCTACTAGACAGGGCACCGGGGAGCTGTTTTTT CSATRQGTGELFF
. . TRBJ2-7 TRBV6-6 TGTGCCAGCAGTTACGGGGCAGGTCACAGCTCCTACGAGCAGTACTTC CASSYGAGHSSYEQYF
. few TRBJ1-5 TRBV6-2/TRBV6-3 TGTGCCAGCAGAAGTACACGTAGGAGCAATCAGCCCCAGCATTTT CASRSTRRSNQPQHF
. . TRBJ1-1 TRBV12-3/TRBV12-4 TGTGCCAGCAGTTTAATCGAGACCACTGAAGCTTTCTTT CASSLIETTEAFF
. . TRBJ2-5 TRBV7-2 TGTGCCAGCGGCTTAGAACAGGGGGGGAGACCCCAGGCCCAGTACTTC CASGLEQGGRPQAQYF
TRBD2 . TRBJ2-5 TRBV6-2/TRBV6-3 TGTGCCAGCAGTTTACTAGCGGAAAAAGAGACCCAGTACTTC CASSLLAEKETQYF
TRBD2 few TRBJ2-7 TRBV6-1 TGTGCCAGCAGTGAAGCGCCAGCGGGGGAGTACTTC CASSEAPAGEYF
. many TRBJ2-7 TRBV3-1 TGTGCCAGCAGCACGGGACTCGAAAACTCCTACGAGCAGTACTTC CASSTGLENSYEQYF
. . TRBJ1-1 TRBV7-9 TGTGCCAGCACCAGGGTGGAAGGGCGCACTGAAGCTTTCTTT CASTRVEGRTEAFF
. . TRBJ1-1 TRBV9 TGCGCCAGCAGCCCCCTCGGGACACAGAACACTGAAGCTTTCTTT CASSPLGTQNTEAFF